The rows below give T cell receptor beta chains drawn from one sample of a study of CD8+ T cells in alopecia areata. TCRdb keeps only in-frame clones here, not all; method: immunoSEQ multiplex PCR. The table shows about 180,000 clones, with approximately 59% occurring only once. Sequences were derived from CD4+ T cells sorted from blood, sampled between weeks 55 and 70, from a patient treated with tofacitinib. The receptor set was obtained from a human donor with alopecia areata. CDR3s include the opening cysteine and the closing phenylalanine or tryptophan. Fields, in order: V gene, clone size, D gene, CDR3 length, CDR3 protein. D genes are given only for firm matches. A clone size is listed for some rows: how often the clone was seen (once, few, many), or a class if it is expanded.

>TRBV29-1|few|NA|13
CSVAGLMNTEAFF
>TRBV4-1|NA|NA|13
CASRAGASETQYF
>TRBV30|NA|TRBD1|15
CAWSAETGGGTEAFF
>TRBV30|NA|NA|15
CAWMAGAGPYNEQFF
>TRBV28|few|TRBD2|12
CASTGPGGIQYF
>TRBV7-3|NA|NA|13
CASSPPGDNEQFF
>TRBV5-1|NA|NA|14
CASSFDPYQETQYF
>TRBV29-1|NA|NA|13
CSVEGRIQETQYF
>TRBV2|once|NA|13
CASSEAGTGELFF
>TRBV5-1|NA|NA|13
CASSAQGTGELFF
>TRBV5-1|once|NA|15
CASSADSLPSYEQYF
>TRBV7-9|NA|NA|12
CASSLAYNEQFF
>TRBV6-5|few|TRBD2|15
CASSWTGGAESEQFF
>TRBV5-4|NA|NA|14
CASSLVQGSNIQYF
>TRBV7-8|few|TRBD1|13
CASSFQGVDEQYF
>TRBV29-1|NA|TRBD1|11
CSAGTGGGAFF
>TRBV14|NA|NA|13
CASSQGRLVGYTF
>TRBV30|NA|NA|15
CAWSGGLIAKNIQYF
>TRBV2|NA|NA|17
CASSPPLAGVVSDTQYF